This T cell receptor (beta chain) was sequenced during a study of OX40 agonist ivuxolimab in advanced cancers. CDR1 is MNHEY and CDR2 is SMNVEV in the germline V gene (reference sequence). V lost 5 bases to trimming and J lost 5 bases; unmatched junction nucleotides: 9. There are 16 residues in the CDR3. Using immunoSEQ multiplex PCR, the repertoire was profiled, and TCRdb retains in-frame clones only, with some absent. The repertoire holds some 70,000 clones, around 90% seen once, with roughly 2.5% in the top ten. The V call is TRBV27, the J call TRBJ2-5; 12 nucleotides line up with TRBD2. The sequences come from CD4+ or CD8+ T cells sorted from blood, collected in a trial of the OX40 agonist ivuxolimab. This TCR came from an adult with an advanced solid tumor such as melanoma, head and neck, liver or kidney cancer. The CDR3 is CASSPRLAGVGETQYF. In DNA form, the CDR3 reads TGTGCCAGCAGTCCCAGACTAGCGGGGGTGGGGGAGACCCAGTACTTC.